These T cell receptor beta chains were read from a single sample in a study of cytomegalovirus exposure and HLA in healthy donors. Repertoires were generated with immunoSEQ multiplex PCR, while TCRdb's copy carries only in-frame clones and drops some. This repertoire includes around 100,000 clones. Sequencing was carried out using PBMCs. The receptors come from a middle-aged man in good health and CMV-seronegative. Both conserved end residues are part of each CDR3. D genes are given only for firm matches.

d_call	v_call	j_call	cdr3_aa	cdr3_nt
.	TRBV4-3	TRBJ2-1	CASSQQQGSRDEQFF	TGCGCCAGCAGCCAGCAACAGGGCTCGAGGGATGAGCAGTTCTTC
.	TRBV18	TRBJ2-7	CASSPGANEQYF	TGTGCCAGCTCACCGGGAGCAAACGAGCAGTACTTC
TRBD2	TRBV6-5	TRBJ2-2	CASSYPASGAGELFF	TGTGCCAGCAGTTACCCGGCTAGCGGTGCCGGGGAGCTGTTTTTT
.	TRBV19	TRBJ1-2	CASSTDQGRYTF	TGTGCCAGTAGTACGGACCAGGGGCGCTACACCTTC
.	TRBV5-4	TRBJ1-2	CASSLFRDVYGYTF	TGTGCCAGCAGTTTATTCAGGGATGTCTATGGCTACACCTTC
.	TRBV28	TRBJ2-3	CASSIRNRAGTDTQYF	TGTGCCAGCAGTATTAGGAACAGGGCTGGCACAGATACGCAGTATTTT
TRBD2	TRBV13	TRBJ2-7	CASSPGTSGSYEQYF	TGTGCCAGCAGCCCCGGGACTAGCGGTTCCTACGAGCAGTACTTC
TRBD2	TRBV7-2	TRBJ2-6	CASSRYAERGLSGANVLTF	TGTGCCAGCAGCCGCTATGCTGAGCGGGGTCTTTCCGGGGCCAACGTCCTGACTTTC
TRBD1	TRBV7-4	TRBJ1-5	CASSLEVTGGEYSNQPQHF	TGTGCCAGCAGCTTAGAGGTGACAGGGGGCGAGTATAGCAATCAGCCCCAGCATTTT
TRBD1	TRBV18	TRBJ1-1	CASSLWTGDHTEAFF	TGTGCCAGCTCATTATGGACAGGCGATCACACTGAAGCTTTCTTT